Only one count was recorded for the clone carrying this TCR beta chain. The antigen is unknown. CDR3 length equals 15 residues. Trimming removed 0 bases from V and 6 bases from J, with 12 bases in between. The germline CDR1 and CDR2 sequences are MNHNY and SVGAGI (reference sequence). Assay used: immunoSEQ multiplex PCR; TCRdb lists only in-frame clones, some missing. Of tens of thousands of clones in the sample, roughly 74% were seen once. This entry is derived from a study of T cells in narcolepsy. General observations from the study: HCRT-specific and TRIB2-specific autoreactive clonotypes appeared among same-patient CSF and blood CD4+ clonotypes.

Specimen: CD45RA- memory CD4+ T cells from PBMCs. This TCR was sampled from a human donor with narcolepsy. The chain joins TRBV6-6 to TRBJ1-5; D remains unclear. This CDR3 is CASSYSKGPSQPQHF. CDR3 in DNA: TGTGCCAGCAGTTACTCAAAGGGCCCTTCTCAGCCCCAGCATTTT.